Below, 8 T cell receptor beta chains from the same sample are listed, as sequenced in a study of T cell responses to AZD1222 COVID-19 vaccine. Using immunoSEQ multiplex PCR, the repertoire was profiled, and TCRdb retains in-frame clones only, with some absent. The sample holds just over 150,000 clones; 85% to 90% are singletons and the top ten take about 9%. Sample: peripheral blood, taken 28 days after the second AZD1222 dose. The source of these receptors is an adult who received the AZD1222 COVID-19 vaccine.

The V and J genes are TRBV23-1 and TRBJ1-3, with TRBD1 matching 9 bases. TRBV23-1 qualifies as an ORF whose function is uncertain. The trim removed 0 bases at V and 10 bases at J, leaving 7 bases unmatched. The CDR3 is 15 residues long. The CDR3 protein is CASSQSGQGIGTIYF. The CDR3 DNA is TGCGCCAGCAGTCAATCGGGACAGGGAATAGGGACCATATATTTT.

This chain uses TRBV29-1 with TRBJ1-1, with 7 bases identical to TRBD1. Germline V gives CDR1 SQVTM, CDR2 ANQGSEA. The CDR3 is made up of 11 amino acids. V gave up 7 bases and J gave up 6 bases; unmatched junction bases: 5. The CDR3 bases are TGCAGCGCCCGACAGGGACCTGAAGCTTTCTTT. Translating gives CSARQGPEAFF.

This clone occurred a few times. The J gene is TRBJ2-1, the V gene TRBV7-2; 7 nucleotides agree with TRBD2. The CDR3 spans 18 residues. V lost 5 bases, J lost 2 bases, and 15 bases stayed unmatched. From germline, CDR1 is SGHTA and CDR2 FQGNSA. The CDR3 sequence is CASSLSPFRGRAYNEQFF. CDR3 bases: TGTGCCAGCAGCCTCTCCCCCTTTCGTGGGAGGGCCTACAATGAGCAGTTCTTC.

Here the CDR3 reads CASSLTGSNQPQHF. CDR3 bases: TGTGCCAGCAGTTTGACAGGGAGCAATCAGCCCCAGCATTTT. The rearrangement uses TRBV28 and TRBJ1-5; TRBD1 aligns across 7 bases. The ends lost 3 bases at V and 1 base at J; junction bases unmatched: 0. The CDR3 length is 14 residues. CDR1 MDHEN and CDR2 SYDVKM come from the germline V gene.

The chain uses TRBV4-2 and TRBJ2-1, with 11 bases fitting TRBD2. Germline loops: CDR1 LGHNA, CDR2 YNFKEQ. After removal of 4 bases from V and 9 bases from J, the junction contained 11 bases not matched to a gene. This CDR3 is built from 16 residues. In DNA, the CDR3 is TGTGCCAGCAGCCGGTTAGCGGGAGGGGGGACGGGTGAGCAGTTCTTC. Amino acid sequence: CASSRLAGGGTGEQFF.

The V call is TRBV28, the J call TRBJ1-6, with D possibly matching TRBD1 (6 bases). Deletions cut 6 bases from V and 6 bases from J, with 15 bases between. Germline V CDR1 and CDR2: MDHEN, SYDVKM. The CDR3 extends over 15 amino acids. CDR3 amino acids: CASRAGTPTNSPLHF. The CDR3 bases are TGTGCCAGCAGGGCCGGGACACCCACTAATTCACCCCTCCACTTT.

The rearrangement joins TRBV7-2 to TRBJ2-3, with 8 bases fitting TRBD2. The germline CDR1 and CDR2 sequences are SGHTA and FQGNSA. V dropped 4 bases and J dropped 7; count of bases not matched to a gene: 10. CDR3 length equals 15 residues. The CDR3 sequence is CASSSRREGRNTQYF. The CDR3 DNA reads TGTGCCAGCAGCTCCCGACGGGAGGGGAGGAATACGCAGTATTTT.

The rearrangement uses TRBV9 and TRBJ1-5; tentative D call: TRBD1 (6 bases). In germline, CDR1 is SGDLS, CDR2 YYNGEE. V was shortened by 4 bases and J by 6 bases, with 14 bases between the two germline ends. The length of the CDR3 is 14 residues. CDR3 DNA sequence: TGTGCCAGCAGCTCCAGGGGAACGGTTCAGCCCCAGCATTTT. It specifies CASSSRGTVQPQHF.